Below are 9 T cell receptor beta chains sequenced from a single sample in a study of CD8+ T cells in alopecia areata. Extracted RNA was reverse transcribed, and the resulting cDNA served as sequencing template. The method was immunoSEQ multiplex PCR; TCRdb's version includes in-frame clones alone and lacks a portion of them. The data contain 100,000 to 150,000 clones, roughly 58% of them singletons. The sample here was CD4+ T cells sorted from blood, taken at week 0. Receptors were obtained from a human donor with alopecia areata.

The chain is built from TRBV28 and TRBJ1-5, with 10 bases matching TRBD1. Germline V lookup: CDR1 MDHEN, CDR2 SYDVKM. The length of the CDR3 is 14 residues. J was trimmed by 6 bases and V by 3 bases; bases with no gene match: 2. This CDR3 is CASSLTGGVQPQHF. In DNA form, the CDR3 reads TGTGCCAGCAGTTTGACAGGGGGCGTTCAGCCCCAGCATTTT.

V gene TRBV5-1 combines with J gene TRBJ2-7; either TRBD1 or TRBD2 may fit D (5 bases each). This CDR3 region has 14 residues. Trimming took off 4 bases at V and 7 bases at J, with 18 bases between the two ends. Germline CDR1 reads SGHRS; CDR2 reads YFSETQ. The CDR3 sequence: CASSLGDGQREQYF. In DNA form, the CDR3 reads TGCGCCAGCAGCCTGGGGGACGGCCAGAGAGAGCAGTACTTC.

The V and J genes are TRBV27 and TRBJ1-3; unclear D gene. CDR1 and CDR2 (germline): MNHEY, SMNVEV (reference sequence). The CDR3 has 15 residues. The V gene lost 5 bases and the J gene lost 0 bases, with 11 bases spanning the gap. In DNA, the CDR3 is TGTGCCAGCAGTCCCCGCCCGACCTCTGGAAACACCATATATTTT. It encodes CASSPRPTSGNTIYF.

J is TRBJ2-2 and V is TRBV5-6; TRBD2 might be the D (7 bases). The CDR3 length is 16 residues. Trimming took off 1 base at V and 2 bases at J, with 12 bases between the two ends. Per the germline V gene, CDR1 is SGHDT and CDR2 is YYEEEE. The CDR3, as DNA: TGTGCCAGCAGCTTGCGGGCGGGGGCCAACACCGGGGAGCTGTTTTTT. Residues: CASSLRAGANTGELFF.

The chain is built from TRBV19 and TRBJ1-2; D is possibly TRBD1 (5 bases). The CDR3 runs 14 residues. The V end lost 5 bases, the J end lost 8 bases, and 18 bases lay between the germline ends. CDR1 and CDR2 (germline): LNHDA, SQIVND (reference sequence). This chain's CDR3 is CASSVTPRAGGYTF. DNA for the CDR3: TGTGCCAGTAGTGTCACCCCCAGGGCTGGAGGCTACACCTTC.

This chain links TRBV29-1 with TRBJ1-2; a possible D gene is TRBD1 (6 bases). V was shortened by 1 base and J by 4 bases, with 13 bases between the two germline ends. The CDR3 is 14 amino acids. Germline lookup yields CDR1 SQVTM and CDR2 ANQGSEA. DNA of the CDR3: TGCAGCGTTGAAGTAGCAGGGGTTTCCTATGGCTACACCTTC. Its protein is CSVEVAGVSYGYTF.

This chain uses TRBV9 with TRBJ1-2; D remains unclear. Germline values: CDR1 SGDLS, CDR2 YYNGEE. The CDR3 is 14 residues long. V shed 3 bases and J shed 6 bases, with 15 bases lying between them. CDR3: CASSELTGRDGYTF. DNA of the CDR3: TGTGCCAGCAGCGAACTGACCGGAAGGGATGGCTACACCTTC.

The V call is TRBV28, the J call TRBJ2-7; perhaps TRBD1 as D (5 bases). The V end was cut by 3 bases, the J end by 2 bases, with 8 bases between. The CDR3 spans 13 residues. CDR1 is MDHEN, CDR2 SYDVKM, per germline. The CDR3 DNA follows: TGTGCCAGCAGTTTGGGCAGGGCCTACGAGCAGTACTTC. It specifies CASSLGRAYEQYF.

The chain is built from TRBV10-3 and TRBJ2-2; D call uncertain. The CDR3 contains 13 residues. Trimming left V 5 bases short and J 6 bases short, with 10 bases between. Germline V gene sequence: CDR1 ENHRY, CDR2 SYGVKD. CDR3 bases: TGTGCCATCAGTAGAGAATCCTCCGGGGAGCTGTTTTTT. Residues: CAISRESSGELFF.